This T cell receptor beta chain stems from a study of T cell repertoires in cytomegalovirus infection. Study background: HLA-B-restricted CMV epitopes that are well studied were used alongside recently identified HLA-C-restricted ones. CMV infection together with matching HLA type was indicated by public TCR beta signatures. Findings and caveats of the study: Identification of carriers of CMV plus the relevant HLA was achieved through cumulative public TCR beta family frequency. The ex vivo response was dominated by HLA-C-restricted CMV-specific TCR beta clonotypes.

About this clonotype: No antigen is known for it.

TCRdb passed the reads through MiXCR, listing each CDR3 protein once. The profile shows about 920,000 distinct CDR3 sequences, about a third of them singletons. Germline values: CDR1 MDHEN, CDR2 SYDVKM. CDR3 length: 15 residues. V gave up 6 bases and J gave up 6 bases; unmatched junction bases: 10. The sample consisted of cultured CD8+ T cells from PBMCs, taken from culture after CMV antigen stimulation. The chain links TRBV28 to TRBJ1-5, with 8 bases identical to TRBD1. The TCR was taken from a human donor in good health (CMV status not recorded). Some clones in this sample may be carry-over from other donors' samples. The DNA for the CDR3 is TGTGCCAGCAGCCCCGTGGACAGGGTAGGTCAGCCCCAGCATTTT. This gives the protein CASSPVDRVGQPQHF.